These T cell receptor beta chains were read from a single sample in a study of long-term antiretroviral therapy in people with HIV. Measured with immunoSEQ multiplex PCR; TCRdb has only the in-frame clones, and not every one. The table shows 20,000 to 25,000 clones, with around 85% occurring only once. This material consisted of unsorted PBMCs, taken 1.6 years after starting antiretroviral therapy. All receptors come from a man aged 40-49 years with HIV. Each CDR3 is given with its conserved first and last residue. Each record gives: CDR3 length, V gene, J gene, clone size, CDR3 protein. Not all rows give a size; the values are once, few, many and, for expanded clones, a class.

>17|TRBV12-5|TRBJ2-5|once
CASGSYLRQGAGETQYF
>14|TRBV5-6|TRBJ2-7|.
CASSVGQGGVEQYF
>13|TRBV14|TRBJ2-5|.
CASSLAEEETQYF
>16|TRBV25-1|TRBJ1-5|.
CASSEYEAGEDQPQHF
>13|TRBV6-5|TRBJ2-7|.
CASSLGSTYEQYF
>15|TRBV7-8|TRBJ2-6|.
CASSLKGAGANVLTF
>15|TRBV6-1|TRBJ1-3|.
CASSGARGAGNTIYF
>12|TRBV19|TRBJ1-1|once
CASSPGRTEAFF
>14|TRBV5-6|TRBJ1-4|.
CASSLIATNEKLFF
>13|TRBV5-1|TRBJ2-3|.
CASSSPSTDTQYF
>13|TRBV11-3|TRBJ2-7|.
CASSLGGDYEQYF
>15|TRBV7-2|TRBJ1-6|.
CASSLIGGNNSPLHF
>14|TRBV2|TRBJ1-2|.
CASRTGTPGYGYTF
>19|TRBV29-1|TRBJ1-1|.
CSVVSRSGTGPNPNTEAFF
>13|TRBV7-9|TRBJ1-6|.
CASSLNYNSPLHF
>14|TRBV11-2|TRBJ1-1|.
CASSLNFRGAEAFF
>12|TRBV6-5|TRBJ1-2|few
CASSLGGSGYTF
>16|TRBV5-1|TRBJ2-3|.
CASSYRASGASDTQYF
>15|TRBV27|TRBJ2-1|.
CASRISGGAINEQFF
>17|TRBV7-6|TRBJ2-7|.
CASSLEGVGPPRDEQYF
>15|TRBV29-1|TRBJ1-2|few
CSVESPEIFYYGYTF
>12|TRBV2|TRBJ1-2|.
CASIGQAYGYTF
>13|TRBV7-9|TRBJ1-1|.
CASSLDRGTEAFF
>16|TRBV9|TRBJ2-2|.
CASSPPGPLFAGELFF
>19|TRBV2|TRBJ1-4|.
CASSKTGQGEVSTNEKLFF
>16|TRBV2|TRBJ1-5|.
CASSESWGFSNQPQHF
>17|TRBV2|TRBJ1-2|.
CASSNTGHLTANYGYTF
>16|TRBV11-3|TRBJ1-1|.
CASSLAGGLSGTEAFF
>16|TRBV27|TRBJ2-7|.
CASSLRTGSYSYEQYF
>15|TRBV9|TRBJ1-1|.
CASSPRTGLNTEAFF
>14|TRBV15|TRBJ2-7|once
CATSRVGGAGEQYF